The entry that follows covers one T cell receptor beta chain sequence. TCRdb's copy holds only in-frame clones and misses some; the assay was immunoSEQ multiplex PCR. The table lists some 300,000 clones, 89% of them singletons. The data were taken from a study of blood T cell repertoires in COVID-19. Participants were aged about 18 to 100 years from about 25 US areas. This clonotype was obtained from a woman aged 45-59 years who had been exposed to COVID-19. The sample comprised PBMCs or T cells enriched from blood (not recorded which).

The CDR3, as DNA: TGTGCCTGGATGTCCGGGACAGGGGGCTATGGCTACACCTTC. Its protein product is CAWMSGTGGYGYTF. The V call is TRBV30, the J call TRBJ1-2; 11 bases agree with TRBD1. Trimming removed 4 bases from V and 4 bases from J; junction bases left unmatched: 5. The CDR3 length is 14 residues. CDR1 GTSNPN and CDR2 SVGIG come from the germline V gene (reference sequence).